The 24 T cell receptor beta chains in this list originate from one sample, sequenced in a study of T-cell memory formation after mild COVID-19 (dated by TCRdb to the early 2020s). Library preparation employed 5' RACE. Sequencing was performed on an Illumina NovaSeq 6000. TCRdb handled the public reads itself, with Q25 trimming in fastp and clone calling in MiXCR, and kept productive beta chains. Identical CDR3 protein sequences are pooled into one entry, listed with their most common genes and DNA. Within this sample are 350,000 to 500,000 distinct CDR3 sequences, with more than 20% of them counted one time only. The ten largest account for under 15% of the sample. Sequences were obtained from PBMCs or a T cell subset sorted from them (not recorded which). The receptor source for this set is an adult woman who had mild COVID-19 (a few samples of this study predate the infection). The sample titles of this study are shuffled in the database, so cell type and time point are left out; the donor was told from shared clones.

This clonotype was counted a few times. The rearrangement uses TRBV5-1 and TRBJ1-5, with D possibly matching TRBD1 (5 bases). This CDR3 has 15 amino acids. Trimming pared 0 bases from V and 4 bases from J, leaving 11 bases between. Germline V gene data show CDR1 as SGHRS and CDR2 as YFSETQ. The chain's CDR3 is CASSLGQNGNQPQHF. The CDR3 DNA reads as TGCGCCAGCAGCTTGGGACAGAACGGGAATCAGCCCCAGCATTTT.

The chain carries TRBV20-1 and TRBJ2-4; D may be TRBD2 (5 bases). Germline V gives CDR1 DFQATT, CDR2 SNEGSKA (reference sequence). This CDR3 is built from 11 residues. Trimming stripped 5 bases from V and 7 bases from J, with 9 bases between. The CDR3 sequence: CSAEGFNIQYF. DNA of the CDR3: TGCAGTGCTGAGGGATTTAACATTCAGTACTTC.

Concerning this clonotype itself: Possible read error: a much larger clone is one base away. The chain links TRBV20-1 to TRBJ1-2; D possibly corresponds to TRBD1 (5 bases). This CDR3 has 16 residues. Looked up from germline, CDR1 is DFQATT and CDR2 is SNEGSKA (reference sequence). V lost 5 bases and J 8 bases, leaving 27 bases between the germline ends. Here the CDR3 DNA reads TGCAGTGCTCCCCCCGTCCCGGGACGGGGATTGGAGGGCTACACCTTC. It encodes CSAPPVPGRGLEGYTF.

Written as DNA, the CDR3 is TGTGCCAGCAGCGGGGCGGGACGGCGAAACACCATATATTTT. Residues: CASSGAGRRNTIYF. This chain joins TRBV7-6 and TRBJ1-3; D perhaps matches TRBD1 (5 bases). Trimming removed 5 bases at V and 5 bases at J, with 13 bases between. Germline loops: CDR1 SGHVS, CDR2 FNYEAQ. The CDR3 consists of 14 residues.

A note on this clonotype: A much larger clone differs from this one at a single base, so this may be a read error. The rearrangement joins TRBV29-1 to TRBJ2-1, with unresolved D. Between the trimmed V and J ends, which lost 1 base and 12 bases, there was a span of 13 bases. This CDR3 has 12 residues. CDR1 is SQVTM and CDR2 is ANQGSEA in the germline V gene. The CDR3 nucleotides read TGCAGCGTTGAAGCCTTGACCCTGGGGCAGTTCTTC. Translating gives CSVEALTLGQFF.

The chain uses TRBV7-3 and TRBJ2-7; D is uncertain. The CDR3 runs 14 residues. Germline lookup yields CDR1 SGHTA and CDR2 FQGTGA. The ends were cut back, 5 bases at V and 0 bases at J, with 11 bases in the middle. This CDR3 reads CASSLSIGSYEQYF. DNA of the CDR3: TGTGCCAGCAGCCTCTCTATCGGCTCCTACGAGCAGTACTTC.

This chain connects TRBV5-5 to TRBJ1-5, with 10 nucleotides matching TRBD1. Germline lookup yields CDR1 SGHKS and CDR2 YYEKEE (reference sequence). V lost 0 bases to trimming and J lost 3 bases; unmatched junction nucleotides: 3. The CDR3 runs to 16 residues. CDR3 bases: TGTGCCAGCAGCTTGGGGGACAGGGGCCTCAATCAGCCCCAGCATTTT. Protein: CASSLGDRGLNQPQHF. Full variable domain (missing parts from reference TRBV5-5 and TRBJ1-5): DAGVTQSPTHLIKTRGQQVTLRCSPISGHKSVSWYQQVLGQGPQFIFQYYEKEERGRGNFPDRFSARQFPNYSSELNVNALLLGDSALYLCASSLGDRGLNQPQHFGDGTRLSIL.

This clonotype was seen a handful of times. This chain's CDR3 is CATSDPSVAGGNYEQFF. CDR3 coding DNA: TGTGCCACCAGTGATCCGTCGGTAGCGGGGGGGAACTATGAGCAGTTCTTC. The chain links TRBV24-1 to TRBJ2-1, with 11 bases lining up with TRBD2. Germline V gene sequence: CDR1 KGHDR, CDR2 SFDVKD. V was clipped by 3 bases and J by 8 bases; unmatched bases: 11. CDR3 length: 17 amino acids.

This clonotype was found a few times. The chain is built from TRBV7-9 and TRBJ2-7; D perhaps matches TRBD1 (7 bases). From germline, CDR1 is SEHNR and CDR2 FQNEAQ (reference sequence). Trimming removed 5 bases at V and 6 bases at J, with 14 bases between. This CDR3 region has 13 residues. The CDR3 spells CASSLQGEAEQYF. The CDR3 DNA reads as TGTGCCAGCAGCCTTCAGGGGGAGGCCGAGCAGTACTTC.

The CDR3 protein is CASSTRPGDPNTEAFF. Here the CDR3 DNA reads TGTGCCAGCAGCACCCGCCCAGGGGACCCGAACACTGAAGCTTTCTTT. The rearrangement links TRBV9 to TRBJ1-1; weak D call: TRBD1 (6 bases). CDR1 and CDR2 (germline): SGDLS, YYNGEE. CDR3 length: 16 amino acids. The V and J ends lost 4 bases and 1 base respectively, with 17 bases between them. The full variable domain, in which reference TRBV9 and TRBJ1-1 provide the parts outside the CDR3, is DSGVTQTPKHLITATGQRVTLRCSPRSGDLSVYWYQQSLDQGLQFLIQYYNGEERAKGNILERFSAQQFPDLHSELNLSSLELGDSALYFCASSTRPGDPNTEAFFGQGTRLTVV.

The gene calls are TRBV5-1 and TRBJ1-2; 10 bases fit TRBD1. The V and J ends lost 0 bases and 5 bases, in that order; junction bases with no gene match: 10. Germline lookup yields CDR1 SGHRS and CDR2 YFSETQ. The length of the CDR3 is 17 residues. For the CDR3, the DNA is TGCGCCAGCAGCTTGGCGGGACAGGGGATAGGAGAATATGGCTACACCTTC. This encodes CASSLAGQGIGEYGYTF.

The chain employs TRBV9 and TRBJ2-6; D possibly corresponds to TRBD1 (6 bases). Trimming removed 6 bases at V and 5 bases at J, with 15 bases between. Germline V gene data show CDR1 as SGDLS and CDR2 as YYNGEE. The length of the CDR3 is 15 residues. CDR3 bases: TGTGCCAGCAACTACAGGGTATCTTGGGCCAACGTCCTGACTTTC. Its translation is CASNYRVSWANVLTF.

This clonotype came up a few times. CDR3 in DNA: TGTGCCAGCTCGGGAGGGACACCTTTTGGCTACACCTTC. Its protein is CASSGGTPFGYTF. This chain joins TRBV7-9 and TRBJ1-2; a weak D match, TRBD1 (6 bases). This CDR3 has 13 amino acids. Germline V gene sequence: CDR1 SEHNR, CDR2 FQNEAQ (reference sequence). Deletions cut 8 bases from V and 7 bases from J, with 17 bases between.

The chain carries TRBV29-1 and TRBJ1-2, with D perhaps TRBD1 (5 bases). The germline CDR1 and CDR2 sequences are SQVTM and ANQGSEA. There are 16 residues in the CDR3. Trimming left V 1 base short and J 2 bases short, with 17 bases between. The CDR3 protein is CSVEGPWGSLNYGYTF. The CDR3 bases are TGCAGCGTTGAAGGCCCTTGGGGCAGTCTGAACTATGGCTACACCTTC.

There are a few counts of this clonotype. This chain uses TRBV24-1 with TRBJ2-3; tentative D call: TRBD2 (6 bases). Trimming shortened V by 4 bases and J by 6 bases, and 19 bases separated the two germline ends. The CDR3 totals 16 residues. The V gene's germline CDR1 is KGHDR and CDR2 SFDVKD. CDR3 sequence: CATSDPAGVTRDTQYF. CDR3 in DNA: TGTGCCACCAGTGACCCAGCGGGCGTTACCCGGGATACGCAGTATTTT.

This clonotype appeared once. The chain links TRBV30 to TRBJ1-2; 7 bases are a match to TRBD1. The germline V gene encodes CDR1 GTSNPN and CDR2 SVGIG (reference sequence). The CDR3 totals 12 residues. V lost 4 bases, J lost 7 bases, and 6 bases stayed unmatched. CDR3 region: CAWTPDRRGYTF. The CDR3 nucleotides read TGTGCCTGGACCCCGGACAGGCGTGGCTACACCTTC.

The gene calls are TRBV27 and TRBJ2-1; possible D gene TRBD1, 6 bases. Germline CDR1 and CDR2: MNHEY and SMNVEV (reference sequence). The CDR3 contains 13 residues. Trimming pared 4 bases from V and 6 bases from J, leaving 10 bases between. CDR3 in amino acids: CASSWRGGNEQFF. As DNA, the CDR3 is TGTGCCAGCAGTTGGCGAGGGGGCAATGAGCAGTTCTTC.

The chain recombines TRBV12-3 or TRBV12-4 with TRBJ2-5; D is unresolved. This CDR3 contains 14 residues. The V end was cut by 4 bases, the J end by 5 bases, with 14 bases between. The CDR3: CASSSGRPAETQYF. In nucleotides, the CDR3 is TGTGCCAGCAGTTCAGGCAGGCCGGCCGAGACCCAGTACTTC.

This clonotype was seen a few times. The rearrangement joins TRBV7-3 to TRBJ2-1, with unresolved D. Trimming pared 5 bases from V and 9 bases from J, leaving 11 bases between. The CDR3 spans 12 residues. Germline loops: CDR1 SGHTA, CDR2 FQGTGA. As DNA, the CDR3 is TGTGCCAGCAGCCCAGCCTTTGGTGAGCAGTTCTTC. This translates into CASSPAFGEQFF.

J is TRBJ2-1 and V is TRBV12-3 or TRBV12-4; TRBD1 aligns across 11 bases. Unmatched junction bases numbered 5, after V lost 5 bases and J lost 2 bases. The CDR3 consists of 16 residues. The CDR3 sequence is CASSPRDRGTYNEQFF. The CDR3 nucleotides are TGTGCCAGCAGTCCCCGGGACAGGGGGACCTACAATGAGCAGTTCTTC.

The rearrangement links TRBV12-3 or TRBV12-4 to TRBJ2-7; 13 bases are shared with TRBD2. The CDR3 sequence is 20 residues long. J gave up 4 bases and V 4 bases, and 19 bases lay outside the gene matches. CDR3 loop: CASSYQPPGLAGRLGYEQYF. CDR3 DNA sequence: TGTGCCAGCAGTTACCAACCCCCGGGACTAGCGGGACGCCTTGGATACGAGCAGTACTTC.

This clonotype was recorded a few times. The J gene is TRBJ1-1, the V gene TRBV6-5; D gene uncertain. The CDR3 covers 16 residues. Deletions cut 8 bases from V and 3 bases from J, with 22 bases between. The germline gives CDR1 MNHEY, CDR2 SVGAGI. The CDR3 DNA is TGTGCCAGCCCGAGGCAGGAGGGCGATCGCGACACTGAAGCTTTCTTT. This translates into CASPRQEGDRDTEAFF.

The chain joins TRBV9 to TRBJ1-4; no definite D call. The CDR3 totals 16 residues. Germline values: CDR1 SGDLS, CDR2 YYNGEE. Trimming pared 0 bases from V and 3 bases from J, leaving 12 bases between. CDR3 nucleotide sequence: TGTGCCAGCAGCGTAGAATACAGCCCGTCTAATGAAAAACTGTTTTTT. Translating gives CASSVEYSPSNEKLFF. The full variable domain, in which reference TRBV9 and TRBJ1-4 provide the parts outside the CDR3, is DSGVTQTPKHLITATGQRVTLRCSPRSGDLSVYWYQQSLDQGLQFLIQYYNGEERAKGNILERFSAQQFPDLHSELNLSSLELGDSALYFCASSVEYSPSNEKLFFGSGTQLSVL.

The V and J genes are TRBV5-6 and TRBJ1-2; possible D gene TRBD1, 6 bases. Germline V gene sequence: CDR1 SGHDT, CDR2 YYEEEE. The CDR3 covers 13 residues. Trimming stripped 0 bases from V and 4 bases from J, with 7 bases between. The DNA for the CDR3 is TGTGCCAGCAGCTTGGACAGGGTCTATGGCTACACCTTC. Its translation: CASSLDRVYGYTF.